What follows is one T cell receptor (beta chain) and its context. The antigen this receptor binds is unknown. No much larger clonotype is one base removed from it; base qualities were not supplied. TCRbeta CDR3 sequencing was performed on sorted unstimulated T cells and on proliferating T cells recovered from mixed lymphocyte reactions. Fresh whole blood from about 10 HLA-typed healthy donors served as the source for isolating PBMCs. The method was the immunoSEQ multiplex PCR assay. The deep sequencing platform assayed approximately 100,000 TCR templates per sample. Genomic DNA extracted from sorted T cells was the material used for TCRbeta CDR3 sequencing. The original methods were these. Clonal analysis of TCRbeta CDR3 data was done in the R programming language. Unstimulated samples were compared with post-reaction CFSE-low samples to define alloreactive CD4+ and CD8+ clones. Regulatory or non-regulatory origin was assigned to alloreactive CD4+ clones by matching of sequences to sorted unstimulated Treg and non-Treg repertoires. What TCRdb holds here is the immuneACCESS table cut down to in-frame rearrangements. Part of the clones is not present; checked against another copy, under half of the missing clones reflect an unresolved V gene, and the others are unexplained. The V and J calls and clone size come from that table; D and trimming were worked out from the DNA. This sample is represented by around 100,000 clones; 91% of them were singletons. Roughly 0.15% of the sample comes from the top ten.

The germline V gene specifies SGHTA as CDR1 and FQGNSA as CDR2. The junction shows trimming of 5 bases on V and 7 bases on J, plus 20 bases between the germline ends. Including the terminal cysteine and phenylalanine, the CDR3 comprises 15 residues. Here the CDR3 DNA is all that survives: 45 bases in frame from base 1. This sample was included in a study of siplizumab effects on memory and regulatory T cells (dated by TCRdb to the late 2010s). For context, the study as a whole: The study examined how the anti-CD2 antibody siplizumab affects alloreactive T-cell subsets in allogeneic mixed lymphocyte reactions built from human PBMCs. What the work shows at the level of the full study, not this receptor alone: Because sequences below about 10^-5 frequency were poorly captured, only a minor fraction of alloreactive clones could be mapped to unstimulated subsets. Siplizumab significantly lowered the cumulative frequency of alloreactive sequences that could be traced to unstimulated CD4+ memory T cells. Among mappable alloreactive CD4+ clones, an average Treg-derived fraction of roughly 70% was observed with siplizumab, compared with roughly 27% in control reactions. Whether proliferating Tregs from siplizumab cultures were suppressive was not functionally confirmed. Unstimulated naive T cells appeared more diverse than memory T cells, and naive cells seemed to contribute substantially to the alloresponse. About 80-96% of proliferating CD4+ or CD8+ clones could not be given a naive or memory phenotype.

This TCR was sampled from a human donor in good health. The V and J genes are TRBV7-2 and TRBJ1-2; TRBD1 is a weak D gene call, 6 bases matching. Sequenced material: CD4+ T cells sorted from blood. The CDR3 in this case is CASSADLQGKGGYTF. The DNA is as follows: TGTGCCAGCAGCGCAGACCTTCAGGGGAAGGGTGGCTACACCTTC.